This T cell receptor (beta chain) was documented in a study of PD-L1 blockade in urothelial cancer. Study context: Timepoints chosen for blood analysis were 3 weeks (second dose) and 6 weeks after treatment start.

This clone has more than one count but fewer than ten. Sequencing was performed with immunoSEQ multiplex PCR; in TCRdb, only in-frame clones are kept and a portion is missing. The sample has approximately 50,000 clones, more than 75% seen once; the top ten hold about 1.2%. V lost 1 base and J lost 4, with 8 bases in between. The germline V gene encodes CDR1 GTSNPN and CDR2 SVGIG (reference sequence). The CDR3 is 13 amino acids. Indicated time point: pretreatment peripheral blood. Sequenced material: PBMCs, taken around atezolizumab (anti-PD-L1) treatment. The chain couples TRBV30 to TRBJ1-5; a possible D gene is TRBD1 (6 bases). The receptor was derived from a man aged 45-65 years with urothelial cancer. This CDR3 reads CAWSGTENQPQHF. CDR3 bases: TGTGCCTGGAGTGGGACAGAAAATCAGCCCCAGCATTTT.